This TCR beta chain was found in a study of T cells in Graves' hyperthyroidism and ophthalmopathy (dated by TCRdb to the late 2010s). In the study overall: Peripheral blood samples were taken at initial diagnosis, before any treatment was given. In several Graves' hyperthyroidism patients, the study also compared T-cell repertoires from thyroid tissue with T-cell repertoires from blood. An independent validation cohort of around 19 hyperthyroidism patients and 17 patients who later progressed to ophthalmopathy tested prospective prediction of ophthalmopathy. TCR V-J signatures able to tell the groups apart were searched for in a discovery cohort of more than 90 patients, of whom about 40 had Graves' ophthalmopathy and around 58 had stable Graves' hyperthyroidism. After sampling, hyperthyroidism patients received methimazole starting at 30 mg daily, and ophthalmopathy patients received high-dose intravenous methylprednisolone. The roughly 91 discovery patients were randomly divided into training and test sets at a 7:3 ratio. The paper describes TCR Vbeta CDR3 sequencing of around 130 peripheral blood samples, made up of some 40 ophthalmopathy patients, 70 to 75 hyperthyroidism patients and roughly 17 progressor patients.

The TCR beta CDR3 regions were amplified from the RNA transcripts. A first-round RT-PCR of the TCR CDR3 used the HTBI primer set with the Qiagen OneStep RT-PCR kit. The libraries were constructed in a second round of multiplex PCR and then size-selected and purified. Libraries were sequenced paired-end with 100 bp reads on an Illumina HiSeq2000. In the original analysis: SOAPnuke was used to process the raw data, with reads discarded if the reads contained adapters or uncalled bases, had a mean Phred below 15, or lacked an exact constant-primer or identifier match. COPE v1.2.5 was used to merge high-quality paired reads, and clonotypes were defined as unique nucleotide sequences. Clonotypes were aligned to IMGT TRBV, TRBD and TRBJ reference segments using MiTCR v1.1. Analysis was restricted to V-J combinations with a frequency above 0.0001, which covered approximately 99% of repertoires. A TCS score was defined as the ratio of F50 (clonal expansion) to E x V (chaos), with BLOSUM62-based TCRdist applied between CDR3 peptides within each V-J. Welch's t-statistics and random forest reduced 500 to 650 V-J features to fewer than 15, which were used in a naive Bayes classifier (R e1071). TCRdb reanalyzed the raw reads on its own, using fastp at Q25 for trimming and MiXCR for clone calling, and kept in-frame beta chains. CDR3 protein duplicates are merged, each entry listing the most common genes and DNA. The V and J calls were not made by the authors but by TCRdb's processing. Within this sample are hundreds of thousands of distinct CDR3 sequences, with around 13% of them counted one time only. The ten top clones hold more than 5% of the sample.

What the research found in general, with its limitations: Sample size was not statistically predetermined, and investigators were not blinded to group allocation. A 13 V-J signature model separated ophthalmopathy from stable hyperthyroidism, with 87.88% sensitivity and 81.08% specificity in cross-validation and 80%/75% in testing. In validation, progression to ophthalmopathy was predicted by the model with 70.59% sensitivity and approximately 78% specificity, a median of roughly 6.4 months before onset. Blood samples also contained most of the expanded thyroid clonotypes (frequency above 0.001), which suggests that blood repertoires may reflect thyroid immune responses.

The CDR3 measures 13 amino acids from cysteine to phenylalanine. Kept here is only the CDR3 DNA, which spans 39 bases and is read in frame from base 1. V loses 8 bases at its end and J loses 7 bases; junction bases beyond the gene matches: 7. CDR1 and CDR2, looked up from the germline V gene (reference sequence), are MNHEY and SMNVEV. This clonotype appeared many times. It has no known antigen specificity. No base quality information exists; no much larger clone differs at one position. Hyperthyroidism patients were newly diagnosed, had a disease duration of under 2 months, and were aged 18 to 65 years. Any patient with an uncontrolled infection, another autoimmune disease, pregnancy or lactation was excluded. Diagnoses relied on clinical symptoms, serum thyroxine and TRAb, thyroid ultrasound and orbital computed tomography. Blood from progressor patients was drawn when they were first diagnosed with hyperthyroidism, before any ophthalmopathy symptoms appeared. Ficoll-Paque density gradient centrifugation was used to isolate PBMCs from approximately 11 ml of fresh peripheral blood. Progressor patients were defined as those initially diagnosed with Graves' hyperthyroidism in whom ophthalmopathy developed during follow-up. Total RNA was extracted using Trizol reagent, and RNA quality was assessed on an Agilent 2100 Bioanalyzer.

The sequence was collected from a woman aged 25 to 39 with Graves' hyperthyroidism that later progressed to Graves' ophthalmopathy. The sample comprised blood. This chain is built from TRBV27 and TRBJ1-5; TRBD1 agrees with 8 junctional bases. The CDR3 protein: CASGQDRAQPQHF. The base sequence is TGTGCCAGCGGCCAGGACAGGGCACAGCCCCAGCATTTT.